The 29 T cell receptor beta chains given below trace back to one sample, sequenced in a study of tumor-infiltrating lymphocytes in primary liver carcinoma. Without any cell sorting, 20-30 mg of bulk tissue yielded co-extracted RNA and DNA. From around 530 ng of total RNA, TCR beta-specific cDNA was reverse-transcribed using a constant-region primer. A slightly modified ARM-PCR protocol with three nested multiplex PCR rounds produced these TCR beta libraries. The two initial PCR rounds, around 10 cycles each, used TRBV1-TRBV30 forward and C-beta reverse primers. TCRdb processed the multiplex PCR reads anew with MiXCR; each CDR3 protein has one entry. The sample includes approximately 45,000 distinct CDR3 sequences, around 70% of them seen just once. Input material: liver tumor tissue from sampling region 2. Noted subset: tumor region T2, inferior pole. Receptors originate from a man aged 35 to 55 with primary liver carcinoma and hepatitis B virus infection.

The count of this clonotype is one. A read error is possible here, since a much larger clone lies one base away. The CDR3 reads CASSLTHARVVSGEQYF. CDR3 nucleotide sequence: TGTGCCAGCAGCTTAACTCATGCTCGGGTGGTCTCGGGCGAGCAGTACTTC. The rearrangement links TRBV11-2 to TRBJ2-7; D unresolved. This CDR3 region has 17 residues. With 2 bases removed from V and 6 bases from J, the gap between germline ends came to 23 bases. CDR1 and CDR2 (germline): SGHAT, FQNNGV.

Worth noting for this clonotype: At one boundary the junction diverges from the germline segment, which might be a read error. This chain uses TRBV5-1 with TRBJ2-2; the match to TRBD1 covers 8 bases. Germline V gene data show CDR1 as SGHRS and CDR2 as YFSETQ. The CDR3 runs to 16 residues. In DNA, the CDR3 is TGCGCCGGCAGCTTGGAAACAGGGGGTAACACCGGGGAGCTGTTATTT. Translated, it gives CAGSLETGGNTGELLF.

Note on this clonotype: The junction and the germline gene differ at one end; a read error may be behind it. This sequence joins TRBV6-5 and TRBJ1-2; a weak D match, TRBD1 (6 bases). From germline, CDR1 is MNHEY and CDR2 SVGAGI. The CDR3 sequence is 15 residues long. Here the CDR3 reads CASSLQGTANYGNTF. CDR3 bases: TGTGCCAGCAGCCTACAGGGAACCGCTAACTATGGCAACACCTTC.

The chain links TRBV29-1 to TRBJ2-3, with 8 bases identical to TRBD2. The CDR3 is 17 residues long. Germline CDR1 and CDR2: SQVTM and ANQGSEA. Trimming at V came to 7 bases and at J to 8 bases, leaving 23 bases not matched to a gene. The CDR3 DNA reads as TGCAGCGCCTCGACAGCGGGAGCCCAAGGGTTGTCGGCTACGCAGTATTTT. It specifies CSASTAGAQGLSATQYF.

The V call is TRBV28, the J call TRBJ1-5; tentatively, D is TRBD1 (5 bases). Per germline, CDR1 MDHEN and CDR2 SYDVKM. The V and J ends lost 6 bases and 6 bases respectively, with 18 bases between them. This CDR3 spans 15 amino acids. CDR3 sequence (DNA): TGTGCCAGCAGCCCGAATGGACATGGGAGTCAGCCCCAGCATTTT. It yields the protein CASSPNGHGSQPQHF.

In the case of this clonotype: Its ends do not fully match the called genes, so a read error is possible. V gene TRBV12-3 or TRBV12-4 combines with J gene TRBJ2-3; D gene uncertain. The CDR3 is 16 residues long. The CDR3 loop is CAISLDSRGSTDTQYF. In DNA form, the CDR3 reads TGTGCCATCAGTTTAGATTCCAGAGGAAGCACAGATACGCAGTATTTT.

This clonotype was seen a handful of times. One end of the junction varies from germline; a read error may be responsible. The V gene is TRBV11-3, the J gene TRBJ2-2; D tentatively fits TRBD1 or TRBD2 (5 bases each). The CDR3 totals 13 residues. Looked up from germline, CDR1 is SGHNT and CDR2 is YENEEA. CDR3 amino acids: CASSLDFTRELSF. The CDR3 nucleotides read TGTGCCAGCAGCTTGGACTTCACCAGGGAGCTGTCTTTT.

On this clonotype itself: One end of the junction is discordant with germline, which a read error may explain. The chain has TRBV5-1 and TRBJ2-1, with TRBD2 matching 7 bases. Germline assignment: CDR1 SGHRS and CDR2 YFSETQ. The CDR3 sequence is 14 residues long. The CDR3 region is CASSWGGTWDERIF. CDR3 nucleotide sequence: TGCGCCAGCAGCTGGGGGGGGACGTGGGATGAGCGGATCTTC. Together with reference TRBV5-1 and TRBJ2-1, the CDR3 gives the full variable domain: KAGVTQTPRYLIKTRGQQVTLSCSPISGHRSVSWYQQTPGQGLQFLFEYFSETQRNKGNFPGRFSGRQFSNSRSEMNVSTLELGDSALYLCASSWGGTWDERIFGPGTRLTVL.

Remarks on this clonotype: Mismatch with germline at one junction end may stem from a read error. This chain joins TRBV12-3 or TRBV12-4 and TRBJ2-1; tentative D call: TRBD1 (5 bases). The CDR3 totals 11 residues. This chain's CDR3 is CASSRGNEQLF. CDR3 nucleotide sequence: TGTGCCAGTAGTAGGGGCAATGAGCAGTTATTC.

Comment on this clonotype: Germline and junction disagree at one end, which may indicate a read error. The V gene is TRBV29-1, the J gene TRBJ2-7; the match to TRBD2 covers 13 bases. The germline gives CDR1 SQVTM, CDR2 ANQGSEA. The CDR3 contains 16 residues. The DNA for the CDR3 is TGCAGCGCTCGGACTAGCGGGAGCTCAAGGCACTACGTGCAGTACTTC. It codes for CSARTSGSSRHYVQYF.

To note about this clonotype: A junction boundary mismatches the germline segment, possibly from a read error. This chain connects TRBV11-2 to TRBJ2-1; D tentatively reads TRBD1 or TRBD2 (5 bases each). Germline values: CDR1 SGHAT, CDR2 FQNNGV. This CDR3 has 14 residues. The CDR3 sequence is CASSLSGFDSEQSF. In nucleotides, the CDR3 is TGTGCCAGCAGCCTGTCGGGGTTCGACAGTGAGCAGTCCTTC.

Comments on this clonotype: Likely a read error: the CDR3 ends without its conserved phenylalanine or tryptophan. The chain has TRBV5-4 and TRBJ1-2; D remains ambiguous. This CDR3 has 13 amino acids. Germline CDR1 and CDR2: SGHNT and YYREEE (reference sequence). Trimming removed 4 bases from V and 8 bases from J, with 15 bases in between. CDR3 protein: CASSDRGGLGYTL. CDR3 DNA sequence: TGTGCCAGCAGCGACCGGGGAGGCCTGGGCTACACCCTC.

A word on this clonotype: One end of the junction varies from germline; a read error may be responsible. The chain links TRBV5-6 to TRBJ1-5; no definite D call. Per the germline V gene, CDR1 is SGHDT and CDR2 is YYEEEE. The CDR3 covers 12 residues. CDR3 DNA: TGTGCCAACAGCTTGGTGTATCAGCCCCAGCATTTT. Protein product: CANSLVYQPQHF.

This clonotype is labeled medium-sized. The chain recombines TRBV29-1 with TRBJ2-2; 9 bases match TRBD1. The V and J ends lost 7 bases and 6 bases, in that order; junction bases with no gene match: 3. The CDR3 length is 12 residues. CDR1 and CDR2 from the germline V gene are SQVTM and ANQGSEA. This CDR3 reads CSGGQGSGELFF. The CDR3 bases are TGCAGCGGTGGACAGGGGTCCGGGGAGCTGTTTTTT.

Comment on this clonotype: The conserved phenylalanine or tryptophan normally closing the CDR3 is absent here, so this likely arose from a read error. This chain connects TRBV11-1 to TRBJ2-2; D might be TRBD1 or TRBD2, each matching 5 bases. The germline V gene has CDR1 SGHAT and CDR2 FQDESV (reference sequence). This CDR3 comprises 15 residues. The CDR3 loop reads CVSSYTGPFSGELFS. Written as DNA, the CDR3 is TGTGTCAGCAGCTATACGGGACCTTTCTCCGGGGAGCTGTTTTCT.

Turning to this clonotype: With a much larger clone just one base away, this may be a read error. The conserved final phenylalanine or tryptophan is absent from the CDR3, which likely points to a read error. The J gene is TRBJ2-2, the V gene TRBV9, with D perhaps matching TRBD2 (5 bases). Trimming stripped 6 bases from V and 4 bases from J, with 7 bases between. From germline, CDR1 is SGDLS and CDR2 YYNGEE. The CDR3 is 12 residues long. The CDR3 bases are TGTGCCAGCAATCGGGGCACCGGGGAGCTGTTTATT. Protein product: CASNRGTGELFI.

The chain is built from TRBV6-1 and TRBJ2-7, with D perhaps being TRBD1 or TRBD2 (5 bases each). The length of the CDR3 is 15 residues. CDR1 and CDR2 from the germline V gene are MNHNS and SASEGT. CDR3 nucleotide sequence: TGTGCTAGTAGTGTTGGGACGGTGGACTCCTACGAGCAGTACTTC. It translates to CASSVGTVDSYEQYF.

Turning to this clonotype: The junction shows a germline mismatch at one end, possibly a read error. CDR3 sequence: CAGSVAGGPRGETQYF. The CDR3 region has the DNA TGTGCCGGCAGCGTAGCTGGAGGGCCTCGAGGGGAGACCCAGTACTTC. This chain connects TRBV7-2 to TRBJ2-5; tentatively, D is TRBD2 (6 bases). The CDR3 loop spans 16 amino acids. Germline V gives CDR1 SGHTA, CDR2 FQGNSA. Variable domain in full (rest from reference TRBV7-2 and TRBJ2-5): GAGVSQSPSNKVTEKGKDVELRCDPISGHTALYWYRQSLGQGLEFLIYFQGNSAPDKSGLPSDRFSAERTGGSVSTLTIQRTQQEDSAVYLCAGSVAGGPRGETQYFGPGTRLLVL.

As concerns this clonotype: Germline is not matched at one junction end, which may reflect a read error. This sequence joins TRBV4-1 and TRBJ2-2, with 7 positions matching TRBD1. Germline values: CDR1 MGHRA, CDR2 YSYEKL. This CDR3 region has 17 residues. For the CDR3, the DNA is TGCGCCAGCTGCCCCCAAACAGGGGTCCTAAACACCGGGGAGATGTTTTTT. Its translation: CASCPQTGVLNTGEMFF.

The rearrangement links TRBV29-1 to TRBJ2-7, with a tentative D call TRBD2 (5 bases). Germline lookup yields CDR1 SQVTM and CDR2 ANQGSEA. The CDR3 totals 12 residues. CDR3 DNA sequence: TGCGGCGCGGGTCGGGATAATCACGGGCAGTACTTC. This encodes CGAGRDNHGQYF.

About this clonotype: The conserved final phenylalanine or tryptophan is absent from the CDR3, which likely points to a read error. The DNA is left out, because the CDR3 cannot be placed on it with certainty; the CDR3 is given as TCRdb lists it. The V and J genes are TRBV4-2 and TRBJ2-2; no DNA check was done on the table's D call, TRBD2. The CDR3 extends over 17 residues, inclusive of both ends. Germline V gives CDR1 LGHNA, CDR2 YNFKEQ. The CDR3 loop reads CASSRGGLAGDFGELFS.

Many counts were recorded for this clonotype. The rearrangement joins TRBV5-1 to TRBJ1-6, with 7 bases identical to TRBD1. J gave up 5 bases and V 4 bases, and 9 bases lay outside the gene matches. The CDR3 totals 16 residues. Germline-derived CDR1 and CDR2 are SGHRS and YFSETQ. The CDR3 region is CASSDSLTGHNSPLHF. As DNA, the CDR3 is TGCGCCAGCAGCGACAGCCTGACAGGGCATAATTCACCCCTCCACTTT.

Concerning this clonotype itself: This could be a read error, since a much larger clone is one nucleotide away. The chain is built from TRBV5-1 and TRBJ2-5; 12 nucleotides align to TRBD1. The J segment lost 4 bases and the V segment lost 0 bases, leaving 7 bases of the junction unmatched. This CDR3 is 17 amino acids long. CDR1 SGHRS and CDR2 YFSETQ come from the germline V gene. CDR3 in amino acids: CASSLGRDRGRRETQYF. CDR3 nucleotide sequence: TGCGCCAGCAGCTTGGGACGGGACAGGGGGCGTAGAGAGACCCAGTACTTC.

Concerning this clonotype itself: No conserved phenylalanine or tryptophan is present at the end of the CDR3, so a read error is the likely explanation. The CDR3 region is CASSAQARTEAFV. CDR3 bases: TGTGCCAGCAGTGCACAGGCTAGGACTGAAGCTTTCGTT. The chain has TRBV6-1 and TRBJ1-1; D may be TRBD1 (5 bases). The V gene's germline CDR1 is MNHNS and CDR2 SASEGT. V shed 4 bases and J shed 5 bases, with 11 bases lying between them. The CDR3 consists of 13 residues.

With regard to this clonotype: Its ends do not fully match the called genes, so a read error is possible. This chain connects TRBV11-2 to TRBJ2-1; D unclear. The length of the CDR3 is 13 residues. CDR1 and CDR2 from the germline V gene are SGHAT and FQNNGV. The CDR3 protein is CVSSLGHILEQFF. CDR3 DNA sequence: TGTGTCAGCAGCTTAGGGCACATTCTTGAGCAGTTCTTC.

A note on this clonotype: No conserved phenylalanine or tryptophan is present at the end of the CDR3, so a read error is the likely explanation. Because the CDR3's place on the DNA is in doubt, the DNA is left out and the CDR3 is given as listed by TCRdb. This chain uses TRBV4-2 with TRBJ2-6. The CDR3 is 15 amino acids in total, end residues counted. Germline V lookup: CDR1 LGHNA, CDR2 YNFKEQ. The CDR3 is CAGSQDSSGANVPTY.

On this clonotype: Sequence at one end of the junction differs from germline and may be a read error. The chain has TRBV11-1 and TRBJ2-7; 7 positions match TRBD1. The CDR3 totals 13 residues. Germline V gives CDR1 SGHAT, CDR2 FQDESV (reference sequence). CDR3 amino acids: CVGRGKRSYKQYF. The CDR3 DNA sequence: TGTGTCGGCAGGGGGAAGCGATCCTACAAGCAGTACTTC.

CDR3 loop: CASSPLVGGPNEQFF. The CDR3 DNA sequence: TGCGCCAGCAGCCCTCTAGTGGGAGGGCCCAATGAGCAGTTCTTC. V gene TRBV5-1 combines with J gene TRBJ2-1, with 7 bases lining up with TRBD2. The CDR3 length is 15 residues. Germline V gene lookup returns CDR1 SGHRS and CDR2 YFSETQ. The junction had 10 bases not matched to a gene; V was cut back by 4 bases and J by 6 bases.

Comments on this clonotype: One end of the junction fails to match germline, which may point to a read error. This rearrangement joins TRBV5-8 to TRBJ2-1; D is unresolved. This CDR3 region has 13 residues. Germline assignment: CDR1 SGHTS and CDR2 YDEGEE. The CDR3 sequence: CVSSLVMSNEQFF. CDR3 bases: TGTGTCAGCAGCTTGGTCATGAGCAATGAGCAGTTCTTC.